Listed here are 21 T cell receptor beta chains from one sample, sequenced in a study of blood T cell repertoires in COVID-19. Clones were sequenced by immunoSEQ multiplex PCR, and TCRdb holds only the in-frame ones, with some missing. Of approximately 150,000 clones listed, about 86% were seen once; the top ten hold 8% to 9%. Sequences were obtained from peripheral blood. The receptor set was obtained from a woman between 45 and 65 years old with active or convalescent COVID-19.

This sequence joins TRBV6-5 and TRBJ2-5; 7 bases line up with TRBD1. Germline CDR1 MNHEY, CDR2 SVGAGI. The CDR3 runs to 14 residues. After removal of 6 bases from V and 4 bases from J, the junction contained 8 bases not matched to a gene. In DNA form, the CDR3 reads TGTGCCAGCAGGGCAAGACAGGGCCGAGAGACCCAGTACTTC. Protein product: CASRARQGRETQYF.

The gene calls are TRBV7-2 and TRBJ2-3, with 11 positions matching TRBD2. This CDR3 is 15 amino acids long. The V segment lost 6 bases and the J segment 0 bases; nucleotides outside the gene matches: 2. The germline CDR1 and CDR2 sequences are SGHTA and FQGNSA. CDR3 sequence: CASRSSGRSTDTQYF. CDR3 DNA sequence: TGTGCCAGCAGGTCTAGCGGGAGGAGCACAGATACGCAGTATTTT.

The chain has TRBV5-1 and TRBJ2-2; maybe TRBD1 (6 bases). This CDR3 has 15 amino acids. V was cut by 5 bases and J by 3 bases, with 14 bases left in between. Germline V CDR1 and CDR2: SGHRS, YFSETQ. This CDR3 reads CASRIQGLDTGELFF. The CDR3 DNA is TGCGCCAGCAGGATTCAGGGGTTGGACACCGGGGAGCTGTTTTTT.

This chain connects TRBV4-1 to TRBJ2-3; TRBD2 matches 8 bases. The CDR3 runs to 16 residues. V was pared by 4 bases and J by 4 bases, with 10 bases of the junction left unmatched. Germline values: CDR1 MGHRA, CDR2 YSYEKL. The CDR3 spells CASSPMGSGEADTQYF. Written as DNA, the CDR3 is TGCGCCAGCAGCCCTATGGGTAGCGGGGAAGCAGATACGCAGTATTTT.

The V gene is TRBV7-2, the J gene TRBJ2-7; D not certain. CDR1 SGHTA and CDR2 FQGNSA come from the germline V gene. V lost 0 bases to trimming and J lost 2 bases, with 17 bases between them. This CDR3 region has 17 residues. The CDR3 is CASSLAGDPLSPYEQYF. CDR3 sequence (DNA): TGTGCCAGCAGCTTAGCAGGAGATCCTTTAAGCCCCTACGAGCAGTACTTC.

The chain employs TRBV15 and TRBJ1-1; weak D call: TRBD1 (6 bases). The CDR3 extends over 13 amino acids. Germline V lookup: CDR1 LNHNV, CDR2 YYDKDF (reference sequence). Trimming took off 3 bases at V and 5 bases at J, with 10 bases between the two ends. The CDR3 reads CATSSPGATEAFF. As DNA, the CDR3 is TGTGCCACCAGCAGCCCAGGGGCAACTGAAGCTTTCTTT.

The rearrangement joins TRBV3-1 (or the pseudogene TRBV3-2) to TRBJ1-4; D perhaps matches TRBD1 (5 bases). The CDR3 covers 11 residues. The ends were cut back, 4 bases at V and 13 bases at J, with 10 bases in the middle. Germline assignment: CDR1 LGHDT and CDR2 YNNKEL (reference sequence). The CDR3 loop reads CASSLGDVLFF. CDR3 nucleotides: TGTGCCAGCAGCCTAGGGGATGTACTGTTTTTT.

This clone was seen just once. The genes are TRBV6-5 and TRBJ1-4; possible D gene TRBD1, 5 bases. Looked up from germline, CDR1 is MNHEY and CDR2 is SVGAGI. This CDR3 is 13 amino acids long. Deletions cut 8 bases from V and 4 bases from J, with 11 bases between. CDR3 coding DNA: TGTGCCAGCCGTCGACAGCATAATGAAAAACTGTTTTTT. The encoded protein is CASRRQHNEKLFF.

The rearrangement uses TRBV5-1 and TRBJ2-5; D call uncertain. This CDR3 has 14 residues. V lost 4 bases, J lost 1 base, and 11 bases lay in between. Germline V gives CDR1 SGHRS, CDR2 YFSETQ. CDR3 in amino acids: CASSLDSGQETQYF. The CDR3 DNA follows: TGCGCCAGCAGCCTCGACTCCGGCCAAGAGACCCAGTACTTC.

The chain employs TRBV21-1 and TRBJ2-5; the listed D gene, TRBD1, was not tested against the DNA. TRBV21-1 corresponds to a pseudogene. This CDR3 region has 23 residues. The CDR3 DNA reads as TGTGCCAGCAGCAAATTTAGAAGTTTCCCCCCTGGGGGCCCGAACCTGTACCAAGAGACCCAGTACTTC. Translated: CASSKFRSFPPGGPNLYQETQYF.

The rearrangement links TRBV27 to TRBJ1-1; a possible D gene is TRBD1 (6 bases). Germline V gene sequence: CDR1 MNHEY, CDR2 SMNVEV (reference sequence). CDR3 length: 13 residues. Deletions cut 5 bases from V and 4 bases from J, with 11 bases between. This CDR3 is CASSTYRATEAFF. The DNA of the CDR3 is TGTGCCAGCAGTACTTACAGGGCCACTGAAGCTTTCTTT.

The CDR3 bases are TGCGCCAGCAGCCTTGGACAGGGATCTAACTATGGCTACACCTTC. Residues: CASSLGQGSNYGYTF. This sequence joins TRBV5-1 and TRBJ1-2; 8 bases align to TRBD1. Unmatched junction bases numbered 5, after V lost 4 bases and J lost 0 bases. The CDR3 contains 15 residues. The germline CDR1 and CDR2 sequences are SGHRS and YFSETQ.

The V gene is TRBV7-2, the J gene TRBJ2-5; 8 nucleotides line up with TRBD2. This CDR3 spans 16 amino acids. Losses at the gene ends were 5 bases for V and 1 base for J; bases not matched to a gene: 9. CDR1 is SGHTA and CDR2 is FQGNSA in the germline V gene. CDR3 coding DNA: TGTGCCAGCAGCCGGGGCGGGGGGAGACCCCAAGAGACCCAGTACTTC. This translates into CASSRGGGRPQETQYF.

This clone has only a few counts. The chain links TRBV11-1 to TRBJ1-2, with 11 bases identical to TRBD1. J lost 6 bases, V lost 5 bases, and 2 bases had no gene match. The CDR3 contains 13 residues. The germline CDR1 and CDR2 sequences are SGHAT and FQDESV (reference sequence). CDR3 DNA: TGTGCCAGCAGCCCGGACAGGGGGCATGGCTACACCTTC. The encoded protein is CASSPDRGHGYTF.

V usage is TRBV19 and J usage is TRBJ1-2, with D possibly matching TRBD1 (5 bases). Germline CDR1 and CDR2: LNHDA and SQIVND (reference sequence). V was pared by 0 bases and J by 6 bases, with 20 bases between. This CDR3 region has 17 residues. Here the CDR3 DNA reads TGTGCCAGTAGTATAGACCCAGCGACAGCTTCCTGGGATGGCTACACCTTC. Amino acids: CASSIDPATASWDGYTF.

The CDR3 here is CASSPRQSYEQYF. CDR3 sequence (DNA): TGTGCCAGCTCACCCCGACAGAGCTACGAGCAGTACTTC. This chain joins TRBV18 and TRBJ2-7, with D possibly matching TRBD1 (5 bases). Trimming stripped 3 bases from V and 3 bases from J, with 9 bases between. CDR3 length: 13 residues. From germline, CDR1 is KGHSH and CDR2 LQKENI. The full variable domain, completed using reference TRBV18 and TRBJ2-7, is NAGVMQNPRHLVRRRGQEARLRCSPMKGHSHVYWYRQLPEEGLKFMVYLQKENIIDESGMPKERFSAEFPKEGPSILRIQQVVRGDSAAYFCASSPRQSYEQYFGPGTRLTVT.

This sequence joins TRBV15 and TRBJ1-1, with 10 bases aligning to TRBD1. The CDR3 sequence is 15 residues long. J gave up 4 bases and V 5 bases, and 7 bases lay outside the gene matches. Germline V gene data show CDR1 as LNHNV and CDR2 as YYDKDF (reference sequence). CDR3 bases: TGTGCCACCAGCGGAAGACGGACAGGGGGCACTGAAGCTTTCTTT. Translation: CATSGRRTGGTEAFF. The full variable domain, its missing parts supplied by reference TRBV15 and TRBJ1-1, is DAMVIQNPRYQVTQFGKPVTLSCSQTLNHNVMYWYQQKSSQAPKLLFHYYDKDFNNEADTPDNFQSRRPNTSFCFLDIRSPGLGDTAMYLCATSGRRTGGTEAFFGQGTRLTVV.

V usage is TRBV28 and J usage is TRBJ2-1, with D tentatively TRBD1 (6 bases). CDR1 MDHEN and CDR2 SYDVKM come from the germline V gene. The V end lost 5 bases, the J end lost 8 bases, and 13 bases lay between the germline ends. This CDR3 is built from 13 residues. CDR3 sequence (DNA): TGTGCCAGCAGTCTCAGGACAGCCGATGAGCAGTTCTTC. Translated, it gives CASSLRTADEQFF.

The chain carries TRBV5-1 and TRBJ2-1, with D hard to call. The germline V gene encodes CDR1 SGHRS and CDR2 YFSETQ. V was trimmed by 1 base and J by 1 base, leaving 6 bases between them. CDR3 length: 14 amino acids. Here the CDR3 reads CASSLPGSYNEQFF. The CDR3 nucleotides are TGCGCCAGCAGCTTGCCCGGGTCCTACAATGAGCAGTTCTTC.

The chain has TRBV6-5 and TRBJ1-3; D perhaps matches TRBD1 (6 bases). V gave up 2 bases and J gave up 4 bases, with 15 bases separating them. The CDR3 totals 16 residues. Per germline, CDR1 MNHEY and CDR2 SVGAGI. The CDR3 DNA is TGTGCCAGCAGTTACACAGCAGGGGTGGGAGGAAACACCATATATTTT. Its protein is CASSYTAGVGGNTIYF.

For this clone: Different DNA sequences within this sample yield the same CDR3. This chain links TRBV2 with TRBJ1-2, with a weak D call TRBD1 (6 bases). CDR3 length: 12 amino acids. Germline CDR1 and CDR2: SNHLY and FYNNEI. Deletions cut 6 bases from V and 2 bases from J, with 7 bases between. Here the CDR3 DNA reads TGTGCCAGCAGCGGACAGAACTATGGCTACACCTTC. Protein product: CASSGQNYGYTF.